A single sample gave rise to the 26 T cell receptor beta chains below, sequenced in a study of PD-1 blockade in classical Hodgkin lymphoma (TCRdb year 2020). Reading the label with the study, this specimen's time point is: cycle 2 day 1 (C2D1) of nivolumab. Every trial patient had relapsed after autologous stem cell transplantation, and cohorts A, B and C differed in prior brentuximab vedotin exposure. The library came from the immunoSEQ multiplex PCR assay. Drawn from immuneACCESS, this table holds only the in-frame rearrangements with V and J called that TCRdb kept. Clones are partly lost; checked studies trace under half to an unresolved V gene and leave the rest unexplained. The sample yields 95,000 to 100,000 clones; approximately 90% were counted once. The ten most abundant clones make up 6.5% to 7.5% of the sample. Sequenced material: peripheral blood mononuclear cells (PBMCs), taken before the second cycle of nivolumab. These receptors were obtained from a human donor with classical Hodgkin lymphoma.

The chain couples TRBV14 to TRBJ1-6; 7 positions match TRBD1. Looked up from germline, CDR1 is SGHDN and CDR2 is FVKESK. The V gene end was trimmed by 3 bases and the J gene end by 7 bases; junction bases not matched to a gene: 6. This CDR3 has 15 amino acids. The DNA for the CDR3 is TGTGCCAGCAGCCAGAAGGGGGCAACGAATTCACCCCTCCACTTT. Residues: CASSQKGATNSPLHF. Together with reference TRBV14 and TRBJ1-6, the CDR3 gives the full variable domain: EAGVTQFPSHSVIEKGQTVTLRCDPISGHDNLYWYRRVMGKEIKFLLHFVKESKQDESGMPNNRFLAERTGGTYSTLKVQPAELEDSGVYFCASSQKGATNSPLHFGNGTRLTVT.

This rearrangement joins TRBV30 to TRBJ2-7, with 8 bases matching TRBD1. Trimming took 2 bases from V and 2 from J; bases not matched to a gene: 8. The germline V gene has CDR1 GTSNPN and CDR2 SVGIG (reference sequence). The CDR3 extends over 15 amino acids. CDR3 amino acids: CAWSSTWTGPYEQYF. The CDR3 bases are TGTGCCTGGAGTTCGACTTGGACAGGGCCCTACGAGCAGTACTTC. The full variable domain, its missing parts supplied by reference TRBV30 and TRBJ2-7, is SQTIHQWPATLVQPVGSPLSLECTVEGTSNPNLYWYRQAAGRGLQLLFYSVGIGQISSEVPQNLSASRPQDRQFILSSKKLLLSDSGFYLCAWSSTWTGPYEQYFGPGTRLTVT.

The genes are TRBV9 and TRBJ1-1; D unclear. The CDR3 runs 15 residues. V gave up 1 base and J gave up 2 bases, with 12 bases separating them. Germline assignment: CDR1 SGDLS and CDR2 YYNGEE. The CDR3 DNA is TGTGCCAGCAGCGTACAGGACCCCTCAAACACTGAAGCTTTCTTT. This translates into CASSVQDPSNTEAFF.

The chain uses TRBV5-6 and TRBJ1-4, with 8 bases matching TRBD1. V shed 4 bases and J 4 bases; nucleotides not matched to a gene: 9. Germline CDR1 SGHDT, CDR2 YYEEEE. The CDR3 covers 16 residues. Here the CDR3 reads CASSEALQGDNEKLFF. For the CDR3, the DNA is TGTGCCAGCAGCGAAGCCCTACAGGGGGATAATGAAAAACTGTTTTTT.

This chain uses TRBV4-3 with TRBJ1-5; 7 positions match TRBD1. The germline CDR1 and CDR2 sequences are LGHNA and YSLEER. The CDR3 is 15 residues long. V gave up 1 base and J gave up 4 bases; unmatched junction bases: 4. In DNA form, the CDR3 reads TGCGCCAGCAGCCAAGCCAGGGGGTGGAATCAGCCCCAGCATTTT. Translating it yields CASSQARGWNQPQHF.

CDR3 nucleotide sequence: TGTGCCAGCAGCCGCACTAGCGGGGGGGAAGAGACCCAGTACTTC. Its protein product is CASSRTSGGEETQYF. The rearrangement links TRBV9 to TRBJ2-5; 13 bases align to TRBD2. The germline V gene encodes CDR1 SGDLS and CDR2 YYNGEE. Unmatched junction bases numbered 3, after V lost 4 bases and J lost 3 bases. The CDR3 runs 15 residues.

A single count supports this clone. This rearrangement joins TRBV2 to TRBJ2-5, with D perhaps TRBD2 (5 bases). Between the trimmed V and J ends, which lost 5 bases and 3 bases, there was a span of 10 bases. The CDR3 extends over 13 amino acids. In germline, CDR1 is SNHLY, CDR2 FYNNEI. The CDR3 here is CASSREREETQYF. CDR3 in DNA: TGTGCCAGCAGTAGGGAGCGCGAAGAGACCCAGTACTTC.

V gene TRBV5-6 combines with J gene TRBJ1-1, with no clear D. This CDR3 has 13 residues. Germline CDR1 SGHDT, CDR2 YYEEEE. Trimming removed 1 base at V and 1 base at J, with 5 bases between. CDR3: CASSLWGNTEAFF. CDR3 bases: TGTGCCAGCAGCTTGTGGGGGAACACTGAAGCTTTCTTT.

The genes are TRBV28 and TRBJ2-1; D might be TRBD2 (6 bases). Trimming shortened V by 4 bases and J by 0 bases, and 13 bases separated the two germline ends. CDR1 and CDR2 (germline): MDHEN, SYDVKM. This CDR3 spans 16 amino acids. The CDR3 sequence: CASSSLAYSSYNEQFF. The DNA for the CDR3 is TGTGCCAGCAGTTCGCTAGCGTATAGCTCCTACAATGAGCAGTTCTTC.

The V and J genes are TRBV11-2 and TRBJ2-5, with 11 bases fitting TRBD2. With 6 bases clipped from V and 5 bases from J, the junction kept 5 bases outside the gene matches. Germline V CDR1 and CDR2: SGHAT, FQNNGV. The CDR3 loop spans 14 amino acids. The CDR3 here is CASRKLAGDETQYF. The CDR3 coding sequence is TGTGCCAGCAGGAAACTAGCGGGGGATGAGACCCAGTACTTC.

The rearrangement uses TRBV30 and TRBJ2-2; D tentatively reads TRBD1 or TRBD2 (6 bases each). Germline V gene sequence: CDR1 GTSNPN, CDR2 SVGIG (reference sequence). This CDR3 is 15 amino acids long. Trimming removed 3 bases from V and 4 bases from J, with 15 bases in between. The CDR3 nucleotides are TGTGCCTGGAGCGGGGGCCAGGGCCTCACCGGGGAGCTGTTTTTT. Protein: CAWSGGQGLTGELFF.

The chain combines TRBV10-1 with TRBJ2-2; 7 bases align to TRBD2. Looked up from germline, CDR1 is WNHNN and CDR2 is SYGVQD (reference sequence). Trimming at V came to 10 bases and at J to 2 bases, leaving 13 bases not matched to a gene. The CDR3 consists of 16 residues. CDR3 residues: CATSSPSGSNTGELFF. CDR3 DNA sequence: TGCGCCACAAGCTCGCCTAGCGGTTCCAACACCGGGGAGCTGTTTTTT.

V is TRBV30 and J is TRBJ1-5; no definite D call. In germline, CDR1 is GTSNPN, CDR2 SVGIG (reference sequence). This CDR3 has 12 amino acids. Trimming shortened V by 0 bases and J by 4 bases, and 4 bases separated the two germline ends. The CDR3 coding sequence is TGTGCCTGGAGTGTGGGTAATCAGCCCCAGCATTTT. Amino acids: CAWSVGNQPQHF.

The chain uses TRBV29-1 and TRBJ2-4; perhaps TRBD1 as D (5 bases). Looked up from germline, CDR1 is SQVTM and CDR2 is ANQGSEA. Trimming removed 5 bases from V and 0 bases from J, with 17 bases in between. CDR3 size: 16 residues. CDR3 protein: CSVSVGQLLAKNIQYF. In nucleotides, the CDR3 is TGCAGCGTTTCAGTGGGGCAGTTACTAGCCAAAAACATTCAGTACTTC.

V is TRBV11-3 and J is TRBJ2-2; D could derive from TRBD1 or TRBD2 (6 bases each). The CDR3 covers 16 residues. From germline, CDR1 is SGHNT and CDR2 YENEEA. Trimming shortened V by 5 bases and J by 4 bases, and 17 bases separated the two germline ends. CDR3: CASSPSERGATGELFF. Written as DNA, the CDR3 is TGTGCCAGCAGCCCCAGTGAGAGGGGGGCCACCGGGGAGCTGTTTTTT.

The CDR3, as DNA: TGTGCCAGCAGGCTGGACAGGGGTAGCAATCAGCCCCAGCATTTT. Translation gives CASRLDRGSNQPQHF. J is TRBJ1-5 and V is TRBV27; 9 bases are a match to TRBD1. Trimming cost V 6 bases and J 0 bases; bases outside gene matches: 3. CDR3 length: 15 residues. CDR1 and CDR2 (germline): MNHEY, SMNVEV (reference sequence).

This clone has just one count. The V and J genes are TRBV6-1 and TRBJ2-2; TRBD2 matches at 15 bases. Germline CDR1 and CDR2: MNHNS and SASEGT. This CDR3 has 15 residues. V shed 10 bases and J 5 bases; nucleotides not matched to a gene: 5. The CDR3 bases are TGTGCCACGGGACTAGCGGGGGGAAGGACCGGGGAGCTGTTTTTT. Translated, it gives CATGLAGGRTGELFF.

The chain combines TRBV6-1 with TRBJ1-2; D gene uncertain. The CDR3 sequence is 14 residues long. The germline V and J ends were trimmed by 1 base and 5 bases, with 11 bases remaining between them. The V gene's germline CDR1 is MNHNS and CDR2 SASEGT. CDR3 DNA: TGTGCCAGCAGTGAAGGCCGGCCGCAATATGGCTACACCTTC. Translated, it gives CASSEGRPQYGYTF.

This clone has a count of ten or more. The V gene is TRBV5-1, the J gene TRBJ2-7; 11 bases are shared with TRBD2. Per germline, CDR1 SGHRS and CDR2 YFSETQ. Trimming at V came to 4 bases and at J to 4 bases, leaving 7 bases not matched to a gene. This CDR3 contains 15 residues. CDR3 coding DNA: TGCGCCAGCAGCCTTAGACTAGCGGGGCCGTACGAGCAGTACTTC. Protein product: CASSLRLAGPYEQYF.

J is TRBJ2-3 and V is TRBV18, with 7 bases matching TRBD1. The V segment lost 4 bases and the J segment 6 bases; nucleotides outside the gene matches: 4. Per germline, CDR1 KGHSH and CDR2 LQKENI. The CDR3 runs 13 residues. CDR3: CASSLTGSDTQYF. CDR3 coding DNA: TGTGCCAGCTCACTGACAGGGAGCGATACGCAGTATTTT.

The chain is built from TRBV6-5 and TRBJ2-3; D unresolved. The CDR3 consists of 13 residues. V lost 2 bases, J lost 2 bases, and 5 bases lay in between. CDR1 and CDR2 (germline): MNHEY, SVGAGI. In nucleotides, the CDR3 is TGTGCCAGCAGTTACGCTTACACAGATACGCAGTATTTT. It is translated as CASSYAYTDTQYF.

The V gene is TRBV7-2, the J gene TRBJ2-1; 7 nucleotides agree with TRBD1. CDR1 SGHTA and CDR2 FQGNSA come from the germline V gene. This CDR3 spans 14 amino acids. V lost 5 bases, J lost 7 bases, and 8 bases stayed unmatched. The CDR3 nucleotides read TGTGCCAGCAGCACCCGGAAGGGGGCAAATGAGCAGTTCTTC. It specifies CASSTRKGANEQFF.

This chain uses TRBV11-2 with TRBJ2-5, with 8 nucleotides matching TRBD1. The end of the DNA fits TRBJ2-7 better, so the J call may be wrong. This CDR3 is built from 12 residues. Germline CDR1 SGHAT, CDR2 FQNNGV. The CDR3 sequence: CASSLTGDEQYF. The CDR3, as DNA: TGTGCCAGCAGCTTGACAGGGGACGAGCAGTACTTC.

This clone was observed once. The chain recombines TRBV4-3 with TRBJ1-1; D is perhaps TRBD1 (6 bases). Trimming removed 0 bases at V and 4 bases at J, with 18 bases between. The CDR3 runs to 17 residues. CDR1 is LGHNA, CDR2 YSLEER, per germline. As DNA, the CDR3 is TGCGCCAGCAGCCAAGATCAGGGGCTGAGGGGGTCCACTGAAGCTTTCTTT. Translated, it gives CASSQDQGLRGSTEAFF.

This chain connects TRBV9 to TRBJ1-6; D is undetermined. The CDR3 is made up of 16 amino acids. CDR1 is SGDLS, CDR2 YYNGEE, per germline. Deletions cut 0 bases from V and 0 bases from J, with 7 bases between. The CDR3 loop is CASSVDISSYNSPLHF. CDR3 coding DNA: TGTGCCAGCAGCGTAGACATCTCCTCCTATAATTCACCCCTCCACTTT.

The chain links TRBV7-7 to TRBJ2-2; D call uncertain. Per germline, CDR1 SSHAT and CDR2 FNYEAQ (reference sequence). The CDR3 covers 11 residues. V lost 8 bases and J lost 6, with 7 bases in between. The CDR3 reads CASGVSGELFF. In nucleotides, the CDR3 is TGTGCCAGCGGGGTGTCCGGGGAGCTGTTTTTT.